The 9 T cell receptor beta chains presented below share a single source sample, sequenced in a study of T-cell memory formation after mild COVID-19 (dated by TCRdb to the early 2020s). Libraries were made using 5' RACE. For sequencing, an Illumina NovaSeq 6000 was employed. The public reads were run again by TCRdb, first through fastp at Q25 and then through MiXCR, and only productive beta chains were kept. Each CDR3 protein gets just one entry, which takes the most common genes and DNA from the rows behind it. Counted in this sample were approximately 260,000 distinct CDR3 sequences; roughly 17% of them appeared once. The ten largest clones capture roughly 23% of the sample. The material sequenced was PBMCs or a T cell subset sorted from them (not recorded which). The receptors were sampled from a man aged 18 to 35 who had mild COVID-19 (a few samples of this study predate the infection). The sample titles of this study are shuffled in the database, so cell type and time point are left out; the donor was told from shared clones.

V gene TRBV10-1 combines with J gene TRBJ2-7; no clear D. This CDR3 contains 10 residues. V was pared by 4 bases and J by 4 bases, with 2 bases between. Germline V gene lookup returns CDR1 WNHNN and CDR2 SYGVQD (reference sequence). Written as DNA, the CDR3 is TGCGCCAGCAGTGTTTACGAGCAGTACGTC. Its protein product is CASSVYEQYV.

At least ten counts were recorded for this clonotype. The V call is TRBV7-2, the J call TRBJ2-2; 9 bases align to TRBD2. The germline V gene encodes CDR1 SGHTA and CDR2 FQGNSA. CDR3 length: 18 residues. The J segment lost 1 base and the V segment lost 1 base, leaving 7 bases of the junction unmatched. The CDR3 here is CASSLGPLLAGNTGELFF. For the CDR3, the DNA is TGTGCCAGCAGCTTAGGTCCCTTACTAGCGGGGAACACCGGGGAGCTGTTTTTT.

The genes are TRBV16 and TRBJ2-7; the D call may be TRBD1 or TRBD2 (5 bases each). Trimming removed 7 bases from V and 5 bases from J, with 18 bases in between. Per germline, CDR1 KGHSY and CDR2 FQNENV. The CDR3 loop spans 14 amino acids. The CDR3 is CASISFRGAHEQYF. The CDR3 nucleotides read TGTGCCAGCATCTCCTTTAGGGGAGCGCACGAGCAGTACTTC.

The V gene is TRBV7-9, the J gene TRBJ2-5, with D perhaps matching TRBD1 (5 bases). The CDR3 consists of 17 residues. Germline-derived CDR1 and CDR2 are SEHNR and FQNEAQ (reference sequence). V lost 5 bases and J lost 3, with 22 bases in between. CDR3 amino acids: CASSEVPYGAWEETQYF. In nucleotides, the CDR3 is TGTGCCAGCAGCGAGGTCCCATATGGGGCCTGGGAAGAGACCCAGTACTTC.

This clonotype turned up a few times. CDR3 sequence: CASSGTSGVEETQYF. The CDR3 region has the DNA TGTGCCAGCAGCGGGACTAGCGGGGTCGAAGAGACCCAGTACTTC. The gene calls are TRBV9 and TRBJ2-5, with TRBD2 matching 12 bases. V was pared by 3 bases and J by 3 bases, with 3 bases of the junction left unmatched. The germline CDR1 and CDR2 sequences are SGDLS and YYNGEE. This CDR3 spans 15 amino acids.

This sequence joins TRBV5-1 and TRBJ2-7; D is undetermined. In germline, CDR1 is SGHRS, CDR2 YFSETQ. This CDR3 is built from 12 residues. V lost 0 bases to trimming and J lost 6 bases, with 7 bases between them. CDR3 DNA: TGCGCCAGCAGCTTGGTGGGTGGCGAGCAGTACTTC. Its protein product is CASSLVGGEQYF.

The sample holds a few counts of this clonotype. The chain uses TRBV19 and TRBJ2-2; 8 nucleotides align to TRBD2. Losses at the gene ends were 9 bases for V and 2 bases for J; bases not matched to a gene: 8. Germline CDR1 is LNHDA and CDR2 is SQIVND (reference sequence). This CDR3 has 15 residues. This CDR3 reads CASRAGALNTGELFF. CDR3 coding DNA: TGTGCCAGCCGAGCGGGGGCCCTTAACACCGGGGAGCTGTTTTTT.

This clonotype was observed at least ten times. This sequence joins TRBV7-9 and TRBJ1-1; 8 bases are a match to TRBD1. With V trimmed by 5 bases and J by 3 bases, 8 bases remained unmatched. Looked up from germline, CDR1 is SEHNR and CDR2 is FQNEAQ (reference sequence). This CDR3 has 15 residues. As DNA, the CDR3 is TGTGCCAGCAGCCCAGGGGGACAGGACCACACTGAAGCTTTCTTT. Translating it yields CASSPGGQDHTEAFF.

This clonotype was counted between two and nine times. The chain joins TRBV5-1 to TRBJ1-1; D perhaps matches TRBD1 (5 bases). Germline values: CDR1 SGHRS, CDR2 YFSETQ. With 2 bases removed from V and 1 base from J, the gap between germline ends came to 9 bases. CDR3 length: 14 residues. Here the CDR3 reads CASSFDGGNTEAFF. The CDR3 region has the DNA TGCGCCAGCAGCTTTGACGGGGGGAACACTGAAGCTTTCTTT.